The table lists the clone carrying this T cell receptor delta chain with a few counts. The likely explanation is a read error, given a far larger clone one base away. This entry belongs to a study of γδ T cells in repeated Plasmodium falciparum infection. Bulk repertoires came from Vgamma9/Vdelta2+ or Vdelta2-negative gammadelta T cells flow-sorted from PBMC. Germline CDR1 TVYSNPD, CDR2 GDNSRS (reference sequence). The CDR3 extends over 18 amino acids. TCRdb re-analyzed the multiplex PCR reads via CATT. The top ten clones hold approximately 15% of a sample with under 65,000 delta-chain clones, around 1.7% of them seen once.

The clonotype was recovered from a pool of human donors (malaria-infected and uninfected, not separated). The V gene is given as TRDV3, and no J gene call is available; no check of the table's D call, TRDD3, against the DNA was made. Sequenced: gamma-delta T cells from blood. The CDR3: CAFKGAGVGIRRYDKLIF. In nucleotides, the CDR3 is TGTGCCTTTAAGGGCGCCGGGGTGGGAATACGCAGATACGATAAGCTCATCTTT.